Sequencing of this T cell receptor beta chain was carried out in a study of blood T cell repertoires in COVID-19. Overall study: T cells, B-cell-depleted T cells, or PBMCs supplied cDNA or gDNA.

Germline V lookup: CDR1 MDHEN, CDR2 SYDVKM. CDR3 size: 12 residues. V was clipped by 7 bases and J by 11 bases, with 15 bases between them. In the authors' methods: Reference gene primer amplification in the assay estimated nucleated cell counts. Using immunoSEQ multiplex PCR, the repertoire was profiled, and TCRdb retains in-frame clones only, with some absent. For V, J and clone size, that table is used; D and trimming come from the DNA. The repertoire has under 45,000 clones, about 85% of them found once; the top ten carry 5% to 6.5%. The rearrangement uses TRBV28 and TRBJ1-5, with D maybe TRBD1 (5 bases). Sequencing input: peripheral blood. The receptor was derived from a man over 45 with active COVID-19. In DNA, the CDR3 is TGTGCCAGCAAAACGGGGGTGTCAGCCCAGCATTTT. Translation: CASKTGVSAQHF.